This T cell receptor (beta chain) was retrieved from a study of cytomegalovirus exposure and HLA in healthy donors. Findings and limits, study-wide: Rates of TCR association differed by HLA locus in a later analysis, with DRB1 highest and HLA-C lowest. Immune exposure information available was restricted to CMV serostatus. Segments of the TCR beta V type were, in most cases, productive about 87% or about 30% of the time in an earlier analysis.

In the PCR, 60 Vbeta and 13 Jbeta primers were used. Profiling relied on immunoSEQ multiplex PCR, and the TCRdb table lists in-frame clones only, not all of them. The repertoire holds approximately 150,000 clones, more than 70% seen once, with about 3.4% in the top ten. In germline, CDR1 is SGDLS, CDR2 YYNGEE. The CDR3 consists of 13 residues. Trimming removed 2 bases from V and 5 bases from J, with 8 bases in between. Notes on this clone: Its cognate antigen is unknown.

This TCR was recovered from a male donor in good health and CMV-seronegative. The sample comprised PBMCs. The chain couples TRBV9 to TRBJ1-5; D not resolved. The CDR3 nucleotides read TGTGCCAGCAGCGTTGGGAGGGATCAGCCCCAGCATTTT. This encodes CASSVGRDQPQHF.